Listed here are 26 T cell receptor beta chains from one sample, sequenced in a study of T-cell reconstitution after alpha-beta-depleted transplantation in children. Molecular barcoding with unique molecular identifiers was used for the TCRbeta library. TCRdb re-analysed the PCR reads in MiXCR, keeping a single row per CDR3 protein. The sample lists just under 550,000 distinct CDR3 sequences; about 18% were seen once. The sample was PBMCs from the stem cell graft donor, taken from the stem cell graft. Receptor source: a human donor who donated a stem cell graft to a child with acute lymphoblastic leukemia.

This chain connects TRBV5-1 to TRBJ1-5, with 10 bases that match TRBD1. This CDR3 contains 16 residues. The V and J ends lost 0 bases and 7 bases, in that order; junction bases with no gene match: 7. The germline V gene encodes CDR1 SGHRS and CDR2 YFSETQ. For the CDR3, the DNA is TGCGCCAGCAGCTTGGGGACAGGGGGAATAGGCCAGCCCCAGCATTTT. Translated, it gives CASSLGTGGIGQPQHF.

The table lists this clonotype with a few counts. No DNA is shown, since the ends of the CDR3 on it are uncertain; the CDR3 is the one TCRdb lists. This chain connects TRBV29-1 to TRBJ2-7; the table names TRBD2, a call not compared with the DNA. The germline V gene encodes CDR1 SQVTM and CDR2 ANQGSEA. With termini counted, the CDR3 has 16 amino acids. This CDR3 is CSVWQGLPFGADEQYF.

The chain recombines TRBV5-1 with TRBJ2-1, with a weak D call TRBD2 (5 bases). The CDR3 has 17 residues. V dropped 0 bases and J dropped 3 bases, with 16 bases sitting between them. The germline CDR1 and CDR2 sequences are SGHRS and YFSETQ. In DNA form, the CDR3 reads TGCGCCAGCAGCTTGGCCCATCTTTCTAGCTACTACAATGAGCAGTTCTTC. It encodes CASSLAHLSSYYNEQFF.

This clonotype has only a few counts. This chain joins TRBV5-1 and TRBJ1-6, with D possibly matching TRBD1 (5 bases). Germline V lookup: CDR1 SGHRS, CDR2 YFSETQ. Trimming pared 5 bases from V and 8 bases from J, leaving 17 bases between. The length of the CDR3 is 15 residues. CDR3 nucleotides: TGCGCCAGCAGGGGCGGGGGAGAACAATATTCACCCCTCCACTTT. Translating it yields CASRGGGEQYSPLHF.

This clonotype was counted a few times. The chain couples TRBV18 to TRBJ1-3; no clear D. V lost 0 bases and J 4 bases, leaving 10 bases between the germline ends. The germline V gene encodes CDR1 KGHSH and CDR2 LQKENI. CDR3 length equals 15 residues. CDR3 loop: CASSPPSGSGNTIYF. The CDR3 coding sequence is TGTGCCAGCTCACCACCATCTGGATCCGGAAACACCATATATTTT.

The genes are TRBV28 and TRBJ2-1, with 13 bases identical to TRBD2. This CDR3 comprises 15 residues. The V gene end was trimmed by 4 bases and the J gene end by 16 bases; junction bases not matched to a gene: 13. Per the germline V gene, CDR1 is MDHEN and CDR2 is SYDVKM. The CDR3 bases are TGTGCCAGCAGTTCCGGACTAGCGGGGGACCTCCGGCACTTCTTC. Translation: CASSSGLAGDLRHFF.

This clonotype came up a few times. This chain joins TRBV7-9 and TRBJ2-1; 8 bases map to TRBD2. CDR1 is SEHNR, CDR2 FQNEAQ, per germline (reference sequence). This CDR3 comprises 14 residues. Trimming removed 4 bases from V and 4 bases from J; junction bases left unmatched: 3. The CDR3 sequence is CASSWSSGYNEQFF. CDR3 coding DNA: TGTGCCAGCAGCTGGTCTAGCGGGTACAATGAGCAGTTCTTC.

The sample holds a few counts of this clonotype. The genes are TRBV5-5 and TRBJ2-3; the match to TRBD2 covers 9 bases. The CDR3 is 16 residues long. The ends lost 0 bases at V and 5 bases at J; junction bases unmatched: 7. Germline CDR1 reads SGHKS; CDR2 reads YYEKEE (reference sequence). The DNA for the CDR3 is TGTGCCAGCAGCTTGGGGGCGGGAGGGCGCGGAGATACGCAGTATTTT. Protein: CASSLGAGGRGDTQYF.

J is TRBJ2-3 and V is TRBV6-5; D perhaps matches TRBD2 (5 bases). CDR3 size: 15 residues. Deletions cut 4 bases from V and 6 bases from J, with 17 bases between. Per germline, CDR1 MNHEY and CDR2 SVGAGI. CDR3 sequence: CASSWAGSKRDTQYF. The CDR3 coding sequence is TGTGCCAGCAGTTGGGCCGGGTCGAAGCGGGATACGCAGTATTTT.

V and J are TRBV5-1 and TRBJ2-1; D is unresolved. V dropped 4 bases and J dropped 9 bases, with 11 bases sitting between them. The CDR3 extends over 12 amino acids. Germline lookup yields CDR1 SGHRS and CDR2 YFSETQ. CDR3 sequence: CASSVADGEQFF. CDR3 sequence (DNA): TGCGCCAGCAGCGTCGCTGATGGTGAGCAGTTCTTC. Filled out from reference TRBV5-1 and TRBJ2-1, the complete variable domain reads KAGVTQTPRYLIKTRGQQVTLSCSPISGHRSVSWYQQTPGQGLQFLFEYFSETQRNKGNFPGRFSGRQFSNSRSEMNVSTLELGDSALYLCASSVADGEQFFGPGTRLTVL.

V usage is TRBV12-3 or TRBV12-4 and J usage is TRBJ1-1; possibly TRBD1 for D (5 bases). The V end lost 4 bases, the J end lost 5 bases, and 17 bases lay between the germline ends. The CDR3 is 15 amino acids. The CDR3 nucleotides read TGTGCCAGCAGTTACCCCTCCGCAGGGCTTACTGAAGCTTTCTTT. The encoded protein is CASSYPSAGLTEAFF.

This rearrangement joins TRBV6-2 or TRBV6-3 to TRBJ1-1; 8 bases match TRBD1. V trimming: 2 bases; J trimming: 5 bases; junction bases outside the gene matches: 7. Germline CDR1 and CDR2: MNHEY and SVGEGT. CDR3 length equals 15 residues. The CDR3 coding sequence is TGTGCCAGCAGTTACCGGGCAGGGGGCAGGACTGAAGCTTTCTTT. Its translation is CASSYRAGGRTEAFF.

This clonotype was seen only a few times. The chain has TRBV20-1 and TRBJ1-1; D unclear. Germline-derived CDR1 and CDR2 are DFQATT and SNEGSKA (reference sequence). The CDR3 totals 12 residues. Trimming removed 0 bases at V and 7 bases at J, with 9 bases between. CDR3 in DNA: TGCAGTGCTAGAGAGGGAGGCCTTGAAGCTTTCTTT. Translation: CSAREGGLEAFF.

There are many counts of this clonotype. The chain is built from TRBV5-1 and TRBJ2-2; D ambiguous. Germline V gene sequence: CDR1 SGHRS, CDR2 YFSETQ. The CDR3 has 12 amino acids. The ends were cut back, 3 bases at V and 6 bases at J, with 6 bases in the middle. CDR3 residues: CASSWLAGELFF. The CDR3 nucleotides are TGCGCCAGCAGCTGGCTTGCCGGGGAGCTGTTTTTT. Using reference TRBV5-1 and TRBJ2-2 for the parts outside the CDR3, the full variable domain is KAGVTQTPRYLIKTRGQQVTLSCSPISGHRSVSWYQQTPGQGLQFLFEYFSETQRNKGNFPGRFSGRQFSNSRSEMNVSTLELGDSALYLCASSWLAGELFFGEGSRLTVL.

Only a few counts were recorded for this clonotype. The chain couples TRBV6-1 to TRBJ2-1, with TRBD2 identical over 10 bases. This CDR3 region has 14 residues. V shed 2 bases and J 7 bases; nucleotides not matched to a gene: 2. Germline assignment: CDR1 MNHNS and CDR2 SASEGT. CDR3 nucleotide sequence: TGTGCCAGCAGTGAACTAGCGGGAGCGAATGAGCAGTTCTTC. Amino acids: CASSELAGANEQFF.

In its sample, this clonotype was seen a few times. V gene TRBV10-3 combines with J gene TRBJ1-4; D gene uncertain. V was clipped by 2 bases and J by 4 bases, with 5 bases between them. Germline values: CDR1 ENHRY, CDR2 SYGVKD. The CDR3 loop spans 13 amino acids. The CDR3 nucleotides are TGTGCCATCAGTGAGCGGCTTAATGAAAAACTGTTTTTT. Protein: CAISERLNEKLFF.

This clonotype was detected once. V and J are TRBV7-9 and TRBJ2-1; D gene ambiguous. CDR1 SEHNR and CDR2 FQNEAQ come from the germline V gene (reference sequence). The CDR3 covers 17 residues. Trimming took off 1 base at V and 0 bases at J, with 13 bases between the two ends. The CDR3 region has the DNA TGTGCCAGCAGCTTAGAGGCAGCTAGGAGCTCCTACAATGAGCAGTTCTTC. Encoded protein: CASSLEAARSSYNEQFF. Full variable domain (rest looked up from reference TRBV7-9 and TRBJ2-1): DTGVSQNPRHKITKRGQNVTFRCDPISEHNRLYWYRQTLGQGPEFLTYFQNEAQLEKSRLLSDRFSAERPKGSFSTLEIQRTEQGDSAMYLCASSLEAARSSYNEQFFGPGTRLTVL.

V and J are TRBV20-1 and TRBJ2-5; 7 bases are a match to TRBD1. The CDR3 runs to 14 residues. V dropped 5 bases and J dropped 4; count of bases not matched to a gene: 10. The V gene's germline CDR1 is DFQATT and CDR2 SNEGSKA (reference sequence). The CDR3 here is CSAQSGTEGETQYF. In nucleotides, the CDR3 is TGCAGTGCTCAGTCCGGGACAGAAGGAGAGACCCAGTACTTC.

The rearrangement joins TRBV10-3 to TRBJ1-5; tentative D call: TRBD1 (5 bases). Trimming took 3 bases from V and 3 from J, leaving 15 bases between them. Germline V CDR1 and CDR2: ENHRY, SYGVKD. This CDR3 spans 16 amino acids. The CDR3 nucleotides read TGTGCCATCAGTGATGTGGGGGAGCTGAACAATCAGCCCCAGCATTTT. Its translation: CAISDVGELNNQPQHF.

This clonotype was picked up a small number of times. V and J are TRBV12-3 or TRBV12-4 and TRBJ2-5; tentatively, D is TRBD2 (5 bases). CDR3 length equals 13 residues. V lost 3 bases and J lost 4, with 9 bases in between. The CDR3 spells CASSFAGIETQYF. In DNA form, the CDR3 reads TGTGCCAGCAGTTTTGCCGGGATAGAGACCCAGTACTTC.

This clonotype was seen more than once but under ten times. The chain carries TRBV4-2 and TRBJ2-6; TRBD1 matches 9 bases. J was trimmed by 0 bases and V by 2 bases; bases with no gene match: 5. Germline V gene lookup returns CDR1 LGHNA and CDR2 YNFKEQ. This CDR3 comprises 18 residues. DNA of the CDR3: TGTGCCAGCAGCCAACCCCGGGACAGGGCCTCTGGGGCCAACGTCCTGACTTTC. Its translation: CASSQPRDRASGANVLTF.

This clonotype was counted between two and nine times. The chain couples TRBV6-5 to TRBJ1-2, with 8 bases lining up with TRBD1. The CDR3 has 16 amino acids. With 4 bases clipped from V and 4 bases from J, the junction kept 11 bases outside the gene matches. Germline loops: CDR1 MNHEY, CDR2 SVGAGI. The DNA of the CDR3 is TGTGCCAGCAGTTCCGGACAGGGCTCCCAGGTCTATGGCTACACCTTC. Amino acids: CASSSGQGSQVYGYTF.

This clonotype was counted only a few times. The V call is TRBV9, the J call TRBJ1-1, with D unclear. The CDR3 spans 13 residues. Germline assignment: CDR1 SGDLS and CDR2 YYNGEE. V lost 2 bases and J 2 bases, leaving 7 bases between the germline ends. For the CDR3, the DNA is TGTGCCAGCAGCGTGACGAGCAACACTGAAGCTTTCTTT. It translates to CASSVTSNTEAFF.

This clonotype has just a few counts. The V gene is TRBV19, the J gene TRBJ2-1; D gene unclear. CDR1 and CDR2 from the germline V gene are LNHDA and SQIVND (reference sequence). V was shortened by 6 bases and J by 3 bases, with 12 bases between the two germline ends. The CDR3 has 14 amino acids. The CDR3 region is CASRDGAIYNEQFF. As DNA, the CDR3 is TGTGCCAGTAGAGACGGAGCGATCTACAATGAGCAGTTCTTC.

This clonotype came up many times. The chain carries TRBV5-1 and TRBJ2-2; D might be TRBD2 (5 bases). V was trimmed by 2 bases and J by 6 bases, leaving 14 bases between them. Germline CDR1 SGHRS, CDR2 YFSETQ. The CDR3 spans 15 residues. The CDR3 region has the DNA TGCGCCAGCAGCTTTCGGGGAGATTCGGCCGGGGAGCTGTTTTTT. It yields the protein CASSFRGDSAGELFF.

The CDR3 nucleotides are TGTGCCAGCAGTCCCCCCATATGGACAGGGGGACCTAATGAAAAACTGTTTTTT. Translating it yields CASSPPIWTGGPNEKLFF. The genes are TRBV27 and TRBJ1-4, with 10 bases matching TRBD1. The CDR3 length is 18 residues. In germline, CDR1 is MNHEY, CDR2 SMNVEV (reference sequence). Trimming at V came to 5 bases and at J to 3 bases, leaving 12 bases not matched to a gene. The variable domain in full, completed from reference TRBV27 and TRBJ1-4, reads EAQVTQNPRYLITVTGKKLTVTCSQNMNHEYMSWYRQDPGLGLRQIYYSMNVEVTDKGDVPEGYKVSRKEKRNFPLILESPSPNQTSLYFCASSPPIWTGGPNEKLFFGSGTQLSVL.